This TCR beta chain was recorded in a study of cytomegalovirus exposure and HLA in healthy donors. Assay used: immunoSEQ multiplex PCR; TCRdb lists only in-frame clones, some missing. The sample contains about 160,000 clones, roughly 89% of which appear only once. General study points: The tendency of first-cohort TCR clusters to co-occur in the 120 or so validation repertoires emerged from a later analysis.

To note about this clone: Its matching antigen is unknown.

Sample: PBMCs. The sequence derives from a man aged 18 to 30 in good health and CMV-seropositive.

The CDR3 reads CASSQVRLAGLSSYEQYF. The CDR3 DNA sequence: TGCGCCAGCAGCCAAGTAAGACTAGCGGGCCTTAGCTCCTACGAGCAGTACTTC. V is TRBV4-1 and J is TRBJ2-7; 10 bases are shared with TRBD2. Germline V gene sequence: CDR1 MGHRA, CDR2 YSYEKL. The CDR3 runs to 18 residues. Trimming at V came to 1 base and at J to 0 bases, leaving 9 bases not matched to a gene.